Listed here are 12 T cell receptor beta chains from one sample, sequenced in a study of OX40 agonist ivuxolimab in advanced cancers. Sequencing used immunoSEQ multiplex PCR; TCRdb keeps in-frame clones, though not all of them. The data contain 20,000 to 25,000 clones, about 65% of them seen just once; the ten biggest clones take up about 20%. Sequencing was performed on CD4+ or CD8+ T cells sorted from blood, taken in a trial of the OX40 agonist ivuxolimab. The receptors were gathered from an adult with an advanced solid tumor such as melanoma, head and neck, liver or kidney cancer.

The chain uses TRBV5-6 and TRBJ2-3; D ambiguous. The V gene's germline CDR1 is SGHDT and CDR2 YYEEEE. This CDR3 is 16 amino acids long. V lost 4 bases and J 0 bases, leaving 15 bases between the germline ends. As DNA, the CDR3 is TGTGCCAGCAGCGAATTGACTTCCCCTAGCACAGATACGCAGTATTTT. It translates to CASSELTSPSTDTQYF.

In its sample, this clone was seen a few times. CDR3 DNA: TGCGCCAGCAGGACCTTTAACGGGGGGACCACTGAAGCTTTCTTT. Translation: CASRTFNGGTTEAFF. V usage is TRBV10-2 and J usage is TRBJ1-1; a weak D match, TRBD1 (5 bases). Germline lookup yields CDR1 WSHSY and CDR2 SAAADI. The CDR3 is made up of 15 amino acids. V lost 6 bases and J 4 bases, leaving 18 bases between the germline ends.

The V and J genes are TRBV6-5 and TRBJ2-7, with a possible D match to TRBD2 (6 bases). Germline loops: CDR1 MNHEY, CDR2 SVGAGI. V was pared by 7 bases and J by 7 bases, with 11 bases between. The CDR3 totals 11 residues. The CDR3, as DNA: TGTGCCAGCACGGTTGGGGGGGAGCAGTACTTC. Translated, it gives CASTVGGEQYF.

The CDR3 DNA reads as TGTGCCAGCAGCGGTTGGGGCCTAGCGGGAACCTACGAGCAGTACTTC. Its protein is CASSGWGLAGTYEQYF. V usage is TRBV28 and J usage is TRBJ2-7, with TRBD2 matching over 9 bases. V shed 6 bases, J shed 2 bases, and the junction held 11 bases outside the gene matches. This CDR3 region has 16 residues. Germline V lookup: CDR1 MDHEN, CDR2 SYDVKM.

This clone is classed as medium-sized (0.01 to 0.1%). DNA of the CDR3: TGTGCCAGCAGCCCGGAAACAGGGGCCTCCTACGAGCAGTACTTC. Its protein product is CASSPETGASYEQYF. The chain recombines TRBV7-6 with TRBJ2-7; 7 nucleotides align to TRBD1. The V gene's germline CDR1 is SGHVS and CDR2 FNYEAQ. The CDR3 contains 15 residues. V lost 5 bases to trimming and J lost 0 bases; unmatched junction nucleotides: 7.

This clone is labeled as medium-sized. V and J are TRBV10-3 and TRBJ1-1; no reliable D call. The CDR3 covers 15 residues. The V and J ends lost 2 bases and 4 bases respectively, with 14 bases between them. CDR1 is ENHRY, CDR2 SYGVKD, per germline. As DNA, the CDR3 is TGTGCCATCAGTGAGATAGACGGGGTCGTCACTGAAGCTTTCTTT. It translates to CAISEIDGVVTEAFF.

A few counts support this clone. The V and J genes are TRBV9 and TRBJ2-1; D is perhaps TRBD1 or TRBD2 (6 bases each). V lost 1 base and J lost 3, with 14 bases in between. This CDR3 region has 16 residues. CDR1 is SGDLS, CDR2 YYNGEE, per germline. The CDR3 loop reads CASSVMGGEVYNEQFF. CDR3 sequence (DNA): TGTGCCAGCAGCGTAATGGGGGGCGAGGTCTACAATGAGCAGTTCTTC.

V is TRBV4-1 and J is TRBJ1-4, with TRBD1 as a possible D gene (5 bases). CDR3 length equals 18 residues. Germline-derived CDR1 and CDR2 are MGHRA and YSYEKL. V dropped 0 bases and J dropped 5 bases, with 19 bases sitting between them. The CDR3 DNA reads TGCGCCAGCAGCCAAGATCTAATTTTGGGACGCATAAATGAAAAACTGTTTTTT. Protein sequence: CASSQDLILGRINEKLFF.

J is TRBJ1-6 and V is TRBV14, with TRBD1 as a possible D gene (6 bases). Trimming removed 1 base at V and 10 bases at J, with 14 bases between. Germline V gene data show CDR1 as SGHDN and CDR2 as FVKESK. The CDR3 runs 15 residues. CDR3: CASSQVKGGRSPLHF. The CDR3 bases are TGTGCCAGCAGCCAAGTGAAAGGGGGAAGGTCACCCCTCCACTTT. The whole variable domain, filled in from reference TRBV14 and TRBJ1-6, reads EAGVTQFPSHSVIEKGQTVTLRCDPISGHDNLYWYRRVMGKEIKFLLHFVKESKQDESGMPNNRFLAERTGGTYSTLKVQPAELEDSGVYFCASSQVKGGRSPLHFGNGTRLTVT.

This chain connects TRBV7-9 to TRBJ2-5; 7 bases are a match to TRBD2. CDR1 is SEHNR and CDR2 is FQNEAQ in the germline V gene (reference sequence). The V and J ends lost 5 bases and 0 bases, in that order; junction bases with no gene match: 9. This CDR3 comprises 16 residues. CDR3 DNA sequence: TGTGCCAGCAGCGGGCGGGGGAAGGCCCACCAAGAGACCCAGTACTTC. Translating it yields CASSGRGKAHQETQYF.

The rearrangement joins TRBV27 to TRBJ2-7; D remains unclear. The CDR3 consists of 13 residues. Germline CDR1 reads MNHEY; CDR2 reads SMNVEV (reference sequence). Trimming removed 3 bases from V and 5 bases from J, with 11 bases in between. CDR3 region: CASSFGSSDEQYF. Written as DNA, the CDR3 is TGTGCCAGCAGTTTTGGGTCGTCAGACGAGCAGTACTTC.

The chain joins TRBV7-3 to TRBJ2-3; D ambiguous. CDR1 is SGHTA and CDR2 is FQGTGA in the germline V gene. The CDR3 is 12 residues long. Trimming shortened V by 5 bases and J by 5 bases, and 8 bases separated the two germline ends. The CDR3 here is CASSVKKDTQYF. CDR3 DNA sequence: TGTGCCAGCAGCGTGAAAAAAGATACGCAGTATTTT.